This T cell receptor beta chain was captured by sequencing in a study of beta chain features in type 1 diabetes. This clone was picked up a small number of times. Expressed TCRB transcripts got sequenced, as all isolated RNA was reverse transcribed. Using immunoSEQ multiplex PCR, the repertoire was profiled, and TCRdb retains in-frame clones only, with some absent. The sample includes about 40,000 clones, about half of them seen just once. The ends lost 7 bases at V and 8 bases at J; junction bases unmatched: 10. The germline CDR1 and CDR2 sequences are LNHDA and SQIVND (reference sequence). The CDR3 covers 13 residues.

Sequencing was done on a sample of central memory CD4+ T cells from blood. The source of this sequence is a woman under 30 in good health. The V call is TRBV19, the J call TRBJ1-2; 7 bases agree with TRBD1. The CDR3 sequence is CASTTDRVNGYTF. In nucleotides, the CDR3 is TGTGCCAGTACCACAGACAGGGTAAACGGCTACACCTTC. The full variable domain, with the rest looked up from reference TRBV19 and TRBJ1-2, is DGGITQSPKYLFRKEGQNVTLSCEQNLNHDAMYWYRQDPGQGLRLIYYSQIVNDFQKGDIAEGYSVSREKKESFPLTVTSAQKNPTAFYLCASTTDRVNGYTFGSGTRLTVV.